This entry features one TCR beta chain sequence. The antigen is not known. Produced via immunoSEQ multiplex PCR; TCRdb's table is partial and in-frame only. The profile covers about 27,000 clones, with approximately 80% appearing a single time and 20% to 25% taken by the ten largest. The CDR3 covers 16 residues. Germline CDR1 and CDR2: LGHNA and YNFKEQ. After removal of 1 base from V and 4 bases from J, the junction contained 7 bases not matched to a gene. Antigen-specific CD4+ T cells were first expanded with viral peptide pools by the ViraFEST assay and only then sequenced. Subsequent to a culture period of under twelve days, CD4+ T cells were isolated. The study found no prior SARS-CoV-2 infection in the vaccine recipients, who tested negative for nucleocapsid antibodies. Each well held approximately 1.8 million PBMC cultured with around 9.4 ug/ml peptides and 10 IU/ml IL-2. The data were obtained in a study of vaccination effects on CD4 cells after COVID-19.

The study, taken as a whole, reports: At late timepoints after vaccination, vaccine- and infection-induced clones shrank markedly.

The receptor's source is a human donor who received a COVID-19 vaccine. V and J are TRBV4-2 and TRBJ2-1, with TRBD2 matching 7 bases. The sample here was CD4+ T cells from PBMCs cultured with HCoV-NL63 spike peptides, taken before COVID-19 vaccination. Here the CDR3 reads CASSQGLAVRYNEQFF. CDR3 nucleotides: TGTGCCAGCAGCCAAGGTCTAGCGGTACGTTACAATGAGCAGTTCTTC.